The source of this T cell receptor (beta chain) is a study of PD-1 and CTLA-4 blockade in melanoma (dated by TCRdb to about 2021). For the wider study: The study compared how PD-1 blockade and CTLA-4 blockade affected the melanoma-reactive CD8 T cell response in patients with melanoma.

This clone came up once. What antigen it recognizes has not been identified. Qualities for individual bases were not recorded, and no much larger clone is one base off. As encoded in the germline V gene, CDR1 is MNHNS while CDR2 is SASEGT. Here V drops 3 bases and J drops 7 bases, and the junction holds 8 bases not matched to any gene. From its cysteine to its phenylalanine, the CDR3 spans 15 amino acids. Only CDR3 DNA remains: 45 bases, in frame from the first base. Libraries were constructed by the immunoSEQ multiplex PCR assay. As stored in TCRdb, this immuneACCESS dataset retains in-frame rearrangements with V and J assigned. A fraction of the clones does not appear; measured against another copy, unresolved V genes explain less than half of the discrepancy, and the remainder lacks a known reason. Across this sample there are about 31,000 clones, with about nine tenths seen only once. Approximately 6.4% of the sample is in the top ten clones.

The sample was CD8+ T cells from peripheral blood, taken from a patient given anti-PD-1 treatment. This receptor was taken from a human donor with melanoma. The chain uses TRBV6-1 and TRBJ2-4, and TRBD1 matches 8 of the central bases. CDR3 sequence: CASSDTDRGENIQYF. The nucleotide sequence reads as follows: TGTGCCAGCAGTGACACCGACAGGGGTGAGAACATTCAGTACTTC.